This TCR beta chain was recorded in a study of T cell responses to AZD1222 COVID-19 vaccine. Findings and limits, study-wide: When two AZD1222 doses had been given, Spike-specific TCR breadth and depth rose. The donor group comprised mostly white British people and more females; the analysis possibly underestimated clonal diversity. Unmutated variant regions reportedly attract nearly half of all spike-specific TCRs. No repertoire was sampled before or during the peak T cell response, only after it.

Turning to this clone: Its antigen is not known.

Sequenced by immunoSEQ multiplex PCR; TCRdb stores in-frame clones only, minus some. The sample lists 150,000 to 160,000 clones, about 88% occurring once. The CDR3 spans 16 residues. Germline V gene data show CDR1 as LGHDT and CDR2 as YNNKEL (reference sequence). V was cut by 3 bases and J by 0 bases, with 14 bases left in between. The chain combines TRBV3-1 (or the pseudogene TRBV3-2) with TRBJ1-2, with D perhaps TRBD1 (6 bases). The material was peripheral blood, obtained on day 0 of AZD1222 vaccination. The clonotype was recovered from an adult in good health. The CDR3 region is CASSQPTGGSNYGYTF. DNA for the CDR3: TGTGCCAGCAGCCAGCCGACCGGGGGCTCTAACTATGGCTACACCTTC.